This T cell receptor (beta chain) was profiled in a study of blood T cell repertoires in COVID-19. Turning to the study itself: PBMCs, B-cell-depleted T cells, or T cells were the source of the cDNA or gDNA that made up the material.

In the original workflow: By means of reference gene primer amplification, nucleated cell counts were estimated. Using immunoSEQ multiplex PCR, the repertoire was profiled, and TCRdb retains in-frame clones only, with some absent. The V and J calls and clone size come from that table; D and trimming were worked out from the DNA. The table includes approximately 110,000 clones, about 88% detected once. The CDR3 runs 18 residues. CDR1 is LGHDT and CDR2 is YNNKEL in the germline V gene (reference sequence). Trimming took 0 bases from V and 5 from J, leaving 20 bases between them. V usage is TRBV3-1 (or the pseudogene TRBV3-2) and J usage is TRBJ2-1; D is unclear. The specimen sequenced was peripheral blood. The sequence came from a human donor in a cohort sampled during active COVID-19. CDR3 sequence: CASSQDTPRGTNNNEQFF. CDR3 DNA: TGTGCCAGCAGCCAAGACACCCCTCGCGGCACAAATAACAATGAGCAGTTCTTC.